The T cell receptor (beta chain) under discussion was sequenced for a study of blood T cell repertoires in COVID-19. The length of the CDR3 is 16 residues. V was pared by 0 bases and J by 1 base, with 3 bases of the junction left unmatched. The germline V gene encodes CDR1 SGHRS and CDR2 YFSETQ. Assay: immunoSEQ multiplex PCR; the TCRdb copy retains only in-frame clones and omits some. The sample carries approximately 480,000 clones, 75% to 90% recorded once. The chain combines TRBV5-1 with TRBJ2-5; TRBD2 matches at 10 bases. The material sequenced was peripheral blood. This TCR was sampled from a man between 18 and 29 years old with COVID-19, enrolled during active disease. The CDR3, as DNA: TGCGCCAGCAGCTTGGCGGGACTAGCGAGCCAAGAGACCCAGTACTTC. It yields the protein CASSLAGLASQETQYF.